This T cell receptor (beta chain) was recovered during a study of somatic mutations in cytotoxic T cells in rheumatoid arthritis. The study's findings and limits: The study found CD8+ clonality increased with age in rheumatoid arthritis patients, not healthy controls.

As to this clone: Its target is unknown. An end of the junction differs from the germline gene, which may be a read error.

Sequencing was performed with immunoSEQ multiplex PCR; in TCRdb, only in-frame clones are kept and a portion is missing. Of some 11,000 clones in the sample, approximately 80% were seen once. The CDR3 runs 19 residues. Germline V CDR1 and CDR2: SSHAT, FNYEAQ (reference sequence). The TCR originated in a man aged 50 or older in good health. The gene calls are TRBV7-7 and TRBJ2-2, with 14 bases identical to TRBD2. Sequencing was done on a sample of CD8+ T cells sorted from blood. The CDR3 loop is CASSMGLAGDPVIPGELFF. The CDR3 nucleotides read TGTGCTAGCAGCATGGGACTAGCGGGAGATCCGGTCATCCCCGGGGAGCTGTTTTTT.